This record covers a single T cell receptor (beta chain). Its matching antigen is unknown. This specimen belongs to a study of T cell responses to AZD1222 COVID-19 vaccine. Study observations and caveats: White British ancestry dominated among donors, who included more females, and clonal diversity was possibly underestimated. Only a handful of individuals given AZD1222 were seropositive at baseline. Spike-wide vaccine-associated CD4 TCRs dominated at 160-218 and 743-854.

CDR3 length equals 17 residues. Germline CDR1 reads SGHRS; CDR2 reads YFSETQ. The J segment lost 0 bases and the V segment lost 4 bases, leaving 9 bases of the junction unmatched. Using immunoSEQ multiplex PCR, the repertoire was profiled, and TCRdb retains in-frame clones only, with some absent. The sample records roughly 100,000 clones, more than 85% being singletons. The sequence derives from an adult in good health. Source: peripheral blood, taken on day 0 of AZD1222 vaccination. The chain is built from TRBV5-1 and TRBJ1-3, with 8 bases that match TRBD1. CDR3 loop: CASSRESGGFSGNTIYF. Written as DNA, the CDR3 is TGCGCCAGCAGCCGGGAGTCAGGGGGCTTCTCTGGAAACACCATATATTTT.